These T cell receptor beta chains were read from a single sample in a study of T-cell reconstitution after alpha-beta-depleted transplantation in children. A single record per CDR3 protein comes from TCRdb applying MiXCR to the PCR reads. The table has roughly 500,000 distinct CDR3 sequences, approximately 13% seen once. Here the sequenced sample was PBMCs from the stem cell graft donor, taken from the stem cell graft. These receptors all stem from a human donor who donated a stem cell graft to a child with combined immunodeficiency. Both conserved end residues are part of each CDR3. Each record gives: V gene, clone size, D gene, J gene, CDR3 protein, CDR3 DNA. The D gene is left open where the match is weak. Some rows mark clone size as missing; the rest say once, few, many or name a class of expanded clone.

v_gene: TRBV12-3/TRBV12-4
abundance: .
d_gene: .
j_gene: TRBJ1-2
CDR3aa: CASSRGQNTF
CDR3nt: TGTGCCAGCAGTAGAGGACAGAACACCTTC

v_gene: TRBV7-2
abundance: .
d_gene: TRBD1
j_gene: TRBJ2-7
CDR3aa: CASSLQTTGTDLSYEQYF
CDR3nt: TGTGCCAGCAGCTTACAGACCACCGGGACAGACCTCTCCTACGAGCAGTACTTC

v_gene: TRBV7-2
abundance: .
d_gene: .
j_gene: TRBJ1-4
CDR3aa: CASSLGVQQKLFF
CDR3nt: TGTGCCAGCAGCTTAGGTGTTCAGCAAAAACTGTTTTTT

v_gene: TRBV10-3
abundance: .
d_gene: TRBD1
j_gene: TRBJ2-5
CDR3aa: CAIGTGGQETQYF
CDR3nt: TGTGCCATCGGGACAGGGGGACAAGAGACCCAGTACTTC

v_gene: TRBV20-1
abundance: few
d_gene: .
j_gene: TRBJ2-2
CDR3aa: CSARVRTGRITGELFF
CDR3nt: TGCAGTGCTAGAGTTAGGACTGGCCGGATCACCGGGGAGCTGTTTTTT

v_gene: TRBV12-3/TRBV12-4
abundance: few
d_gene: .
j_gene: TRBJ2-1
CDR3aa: CASSPGEGSISYNEQFF
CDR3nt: TGTGCCAGCAGTCCCGGGGAAGGGTCAATCTCCTACAATGAGCAGTTCTTC

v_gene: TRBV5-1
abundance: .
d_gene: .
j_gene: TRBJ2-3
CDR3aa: CASSSERSTDTQYF
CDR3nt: TGCGCCAGCAGCTCTGAGCGGTCCACAGATACGCAGTATTTT

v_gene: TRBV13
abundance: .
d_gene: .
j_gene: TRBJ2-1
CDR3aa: CASSFRETEQFF
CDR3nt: TGTGCCAGCAGCTTTCGGGAGACTGAGCAGTTCTTC

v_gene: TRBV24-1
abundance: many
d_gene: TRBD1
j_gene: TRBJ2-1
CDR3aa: CATSDSTGGTYNEQFF
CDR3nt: TGTGCCACCAGTGACTCGACAGGGGGGACCTACAATGAGCAGTTCTTC

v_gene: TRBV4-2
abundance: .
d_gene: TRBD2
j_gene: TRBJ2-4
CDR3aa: CASSLIGTSGGIHIQYF
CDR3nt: TGTGCCAGCAGCCTCATTGGGACTAGCGGGGGTATACACATTCAGTACTTC

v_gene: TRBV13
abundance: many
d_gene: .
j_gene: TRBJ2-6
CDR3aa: CASSSAGANVLTF
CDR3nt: TGTGCCAGCAGCTCGGCCGGGGCCAACGTCCTGACTTTC

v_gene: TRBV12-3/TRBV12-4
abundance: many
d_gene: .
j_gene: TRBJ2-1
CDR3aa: CASSLTQGTYNEQFF
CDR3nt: TGTGCCAGCAGTTTAACGCAGGGGACATACAATGAGCAGTTCTTC

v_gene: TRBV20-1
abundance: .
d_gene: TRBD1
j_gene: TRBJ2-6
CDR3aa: CSARGTGASGANVLTF
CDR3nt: TGCAGTGCTCGAGGGACAGGGGCCTCTGGGGCCAACGTCCTGACTTTC

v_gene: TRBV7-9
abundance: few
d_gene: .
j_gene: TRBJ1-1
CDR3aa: CASSLGVGGQNTEAFF
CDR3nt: TGTGCCAGCAGCTTAGGGGTAGGGGGACAGAACACTGAAGCTTTCTTT

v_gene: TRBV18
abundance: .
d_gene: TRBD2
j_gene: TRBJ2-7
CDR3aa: CGSSQTSSGDASLEQYF
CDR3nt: TGTGGCAGCTCACAAACGTCTAGCGGGGACGCCTCCTTAGAGCAGTACTTC

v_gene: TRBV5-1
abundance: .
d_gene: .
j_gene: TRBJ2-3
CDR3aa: CASSLDGRQVYTDTQYF
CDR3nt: TGCGCCAGCAGCTTGGATGGTAGACAGGTGTACACAGATACGCAGTATTTT

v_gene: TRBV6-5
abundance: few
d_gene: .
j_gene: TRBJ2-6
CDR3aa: CASSFGATSGANVLTF
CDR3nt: TGTGCCAGCAGTTTTGGCGCTACCTCTGGGGCCAACGTCCTGACTTTC

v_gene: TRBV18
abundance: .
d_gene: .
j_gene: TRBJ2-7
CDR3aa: CASSPRFGDATYEQYF
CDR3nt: TGTGCCAGCTCACCACGTTTCGGTGATGCAACCTACGAGCAGTACTTC

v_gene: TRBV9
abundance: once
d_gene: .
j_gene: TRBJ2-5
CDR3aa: CASSVEGMTQYF
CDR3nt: TGTGCCAGCAGCGTAGAAGGGATGACCCAGTACTTC

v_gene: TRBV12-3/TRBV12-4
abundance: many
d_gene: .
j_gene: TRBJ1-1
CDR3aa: CASSLTGEEAFF
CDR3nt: TGTGCCAGCAGTTTAACTGGGGAAGAAGCTTTCTTT

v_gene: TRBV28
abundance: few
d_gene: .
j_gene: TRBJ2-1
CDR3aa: CASSFQDPYNEQFF
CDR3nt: TGTGCCAGCAGTTTCCAGGACCCCTACAATGAGCAGTTCTTC

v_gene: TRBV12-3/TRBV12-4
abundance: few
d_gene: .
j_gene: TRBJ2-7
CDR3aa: CASSLSTAAYEQYF
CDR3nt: TGTGCCAGCAGTTTATCGACGGCTGCCTACGAGCAGTACTTC

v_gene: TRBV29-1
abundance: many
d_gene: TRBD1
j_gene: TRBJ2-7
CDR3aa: CSVEGTGAYEQYF
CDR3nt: TGCAGCGTTGAAGGGACAGGGGCCTACGAGCAGTACTTC

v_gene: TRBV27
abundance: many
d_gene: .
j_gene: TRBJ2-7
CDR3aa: CASSIRRGPYEQYF
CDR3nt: TGTGCCAGCAGTATCCGAAGAGGTCCCTACGAGCAGTACTTC

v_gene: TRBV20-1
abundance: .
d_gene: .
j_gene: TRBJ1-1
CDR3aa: CSAPTETEAFF
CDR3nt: TGCAGTGCCCCGACAGAAACAGAAGCTTTCTTT

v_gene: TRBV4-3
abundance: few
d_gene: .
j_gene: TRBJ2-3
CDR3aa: CASSQEWARSHDTQYF
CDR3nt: TGCGCCAGCAGCCAAGAATGGGCCAGATCACACGATACGCAGTATTTT

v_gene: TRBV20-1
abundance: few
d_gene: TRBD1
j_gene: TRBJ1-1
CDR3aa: CSAREGDRITEGAFF
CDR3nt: TGCAGTGCTAGAGAAGGGGACAGAATAACCGAGGGAGCTTTCTTT

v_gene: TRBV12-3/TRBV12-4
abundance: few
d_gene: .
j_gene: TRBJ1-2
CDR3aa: CASSLRRGPGYTF
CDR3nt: TGTGCCAGCAGTTTACGCCGGGGACCTGGCTACACCTTC

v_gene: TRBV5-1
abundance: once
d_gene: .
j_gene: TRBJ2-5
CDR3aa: CASSRDPSQETQYF
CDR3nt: TGCGCCAGCAGCAGGGACCCGTCTCAAGAGACCCAGTACTTC

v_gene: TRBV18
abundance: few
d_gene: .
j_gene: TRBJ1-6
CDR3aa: CASSPKAIGADNSPLHF
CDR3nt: TGTGCCAGCTCACCGAAGGCTATAGGGGCGGATAATTCACCCCTCCACTTT

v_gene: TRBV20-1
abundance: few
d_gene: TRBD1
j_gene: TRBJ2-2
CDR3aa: CSARLAGGSGELFF
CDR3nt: TGCAGTGCTAGATTGGCAGGGGGCAGCGGGGAGCTGTTTTTT

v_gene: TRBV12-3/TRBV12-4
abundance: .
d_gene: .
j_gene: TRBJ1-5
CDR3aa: CASSLSAGTNQPQHF
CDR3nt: TGTGCCAGCAGTTTATCCGCAGGGACCAATCAGCCCCAGCATTTT

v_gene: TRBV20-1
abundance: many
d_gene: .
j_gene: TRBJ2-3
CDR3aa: CSLYRDQRSDTQYF
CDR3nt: TGCAGTTTGTACCGGGACCAAAGATCGGATACGCAGTATTTT

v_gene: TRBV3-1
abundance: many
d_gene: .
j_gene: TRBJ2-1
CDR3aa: CASSRTYEQFF
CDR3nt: TGTGCCAGCAGCCGGACCTATGAGCAGTTCTTC

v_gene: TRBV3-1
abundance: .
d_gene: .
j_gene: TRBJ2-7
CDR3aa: CASSQAPGASYEQYF
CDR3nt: TGTGCCAGCAGCCAAGCGCCAGGGGCAAGCTACGAGCAGTACTTC

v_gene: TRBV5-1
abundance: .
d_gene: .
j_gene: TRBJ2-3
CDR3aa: CASSLLAGSSTDTQYF
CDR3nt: TGCGCCAGCAGCTTGTTGGCTGGCAGTAGCACAGATACGCAGTATTTT

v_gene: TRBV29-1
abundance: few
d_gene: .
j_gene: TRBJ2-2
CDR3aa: CSAPRSPTGELFF
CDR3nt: TGCAGCGCTCCCAGGTCGCCTACCGGGGAGCTGTTTTTT

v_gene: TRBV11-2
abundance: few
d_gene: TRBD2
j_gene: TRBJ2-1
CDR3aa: CASSLDSLAGGYNEQFF
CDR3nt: TGTGCCAGCAGCTTAGACTCACTAGCGGGAGGGTACAATGAGCAGTTCTTC

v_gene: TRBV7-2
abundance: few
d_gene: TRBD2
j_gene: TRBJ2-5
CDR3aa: CASSSRGLADQETQYF
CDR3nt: TGTGCCAGCAGCTCGAGGGGACTAGCGGACCAAGAGACCCAGTACTTC

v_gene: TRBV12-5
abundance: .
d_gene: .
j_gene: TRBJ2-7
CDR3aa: CASGLVRQGKGEQYF
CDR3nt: TGTGCTAGTGGTTTGGTACGTCAGGGGAAGGGCGAGCAGTACTTC